What follows are 27 T cell receptor beta chains derived from one specimen sequenced in a study of naive CD8 T cells in extremely preterm neonates. Profiling relied on immunoSEQ multiplex PCR, and the TCRdb table lists in-frame clones only, not all of them. The data contain about 7,600 clones, approximately 97% of them singletons. Sequencing was done on a sample of naive CD8+ T cells from blood. The origin of the receptors is a human donor in good health.

The V call is TRBV7-6, the J call TRBJ2-2; TRBD2 agrees at 8 bases. CDR3 size: 17 residues. V shed 6 bases, J shed 2 bases, and the junction held 11 bases outside the gene matches. Looked up from germline, CDR1 is SGHVS and CDR2 is FNYEAQ. CDR3 protein: CASRLDGSGANTGELFF. CDR3 bases: TGTGCCAGCAGGCTAGACGGTAGCGGGGCAAACACCGGGGAGCTGTTTTTT.

The rearrangement joins TRBV13 to TRBJ2-1, with 10 nucleotides matching TRBD2. The CDR3 loop spans 15 amino acids. V dropped 5 bases and J dropped 6; count of bases not matched to a gene: 7. CDR1 is PRHDT, CDR2 FYEKMQ, per germline (reference sequence). In DNA form, the CDR3 reads TGTGCCAGCAGCCCCGAGCGGGGGGGCCTCAATGAGCAGTTCTTC. It specifies CASSPERGGLNEQFF.

The chain has TRBV28 and TRBJ2-7; TRBD1 agrees at 7 bases. Germline lookup yields CDR1 MDHEN and CDR2 SYDVKM. The junction had 14 bases not matched to a gene; V was cut back by 5 bases and J by 7 bases. The CDR3 length is 15 residues. The CDR3 sequence is CASSRTRQGSREQYF. CDR3 coding DNA: TGTGCCAGCAGTCGCACTCGACAGGGATCGAGGGAGCAGTACTTC.

The rearrangement links TRBV10-3 to TRBJ1-5; D unresolved. The CDR3 has 11 amino acids. The germline CDR1 and CDR2 sequences are ENHRY and SYGVKD. V gave up 4 bases and J gave up 9 bases, with 7 bases separating them. The CDR3 protein is CAISAGGPQHF. The DNA of the CDR3 is TGTGCCATCAGTGCCGGTGGGCCCCAGCATTTT.

This sequence joins TRBV29-1 and TRBJ2-1, with TRBD2 identical over 11 bases. This CDR3 is 14 amino acids long. The junction had 5 bases not matched to a gene; V was cut back by 2 bases and J by 8 bases. Germline V gene lookup returns CDR1 SQVTM and CDR2 ANQGSEA. CDR3 amino acids: CSVETASGRYEQFF. For the CDR3, the DNA is TGCAGCGTTGAAACGGCTAGCGGGAGGTATGAGCAGTTCTTC.

The rearrangement joins TRBV12-5 to TRBJ1-1; TRBD1 agrees at 10 bases. Germline assignment: CDR1 LGHNT and CDR2 FRNRAP. The length of the CDR3 is 15 residues. The junction had 6 bases not matched to a gene; V was cut back by 3 bases and J by 5 bases. The DNA of the CDR3 is TGTGCTAGTGGTTTTGACAGGGGGCTGTTAACTGAAGCTTTCTTT. Its protein product is CASGFDRGLLTEAFF.

J is TRBJ2-1 and V is TRBV9, with 15 bases fitting TRBD2. Germline V gene sequence: CDR1 SGDLS, CDR2 YYNGEE. With 0 bases clipped from V and 3 bases from J, the junction kept 4 bases outside the gene matches. CDR3 length: 18 residues. The CDR3 DNA reads as TGTGCCAGCAGCGTAGAAGGGACTAGCGGGGGGATCTACAATGAGCAGTTCTTC. Translation: CASSVEGTSGGIYNEQFF.

This clone was found once. This rearrangement joins TRBV7-9 to TRBJ2-1; 14 positions match TRBD2. Germline loops: CDR1 SEHNR, CDR2 FQNEAQ (reference sequence). This CDR3 is built from 17 residues. J lost 3 bases, V lost 5 bases, and 6 bases had no gene match. Here the CDR3 reads CASSPGGLAGVYNEQFF. CDR3 DNA sequence: TGTGCCAGCAGCCCGGGGGGACTAGCGGGAGTCTACAATGAGCAGTTCTTC.

The chain couples TRBV7-8 to TRBJ2-5, with 7 bases matching TRBD1. This CDR3 has 15 residues. CDR1 and CDR2 (germline): SGHVS, FQNEAQ. The junction had 5 bases not matched to a gene; V was cut back by 3 bases and J by 1 base. CDR3 sequence: CASSFGQEPQETQYF. Here the CDR3 DNA reads TGTGCCAGCAGCTTCGGACAGGAGCCCCAAGAGACCCAGTACTTC.

The gene calls are TRBV15 and TRBJ2-5; D remains ambiguous. V lost 0 bases and J lost 1, with 15 bases in between. Germline V gives CDR1 LNHNV, CDR2 YYDKDF (reference sequence). The CDR3 contains 17 residues. CDR3 loop: CATSRDLGALPQETQYF. The CDR3 region has the DNA TGTGCCACCAGCAGAGATCTTGGTGCACTACCCCAAGAGACCCAGTACTTC. The full variable domain, completed using reference TRBV15 and TRBJ2-5, is DAMVIQNPRYQVTQFGKPVTLSCSQTLNHNVMYWYQQKSSQAPKLLFHYYDKDFNNEADTPDNFQSRRPNTSFCFLDIRSPGLGDTAMYLCATSRDLGALPQETQYFGPGTRLLVL.

The V gene is TRBV19, the J gene TRBJ1-2; no clear D gene. CDR3 length: 14 residues. The V end was cut by 0 bases, the J end by 6 bases, with 11 bases between. CDR1 LNHDA and CDR2 SQIVND come from the germline V gene (reference sequence). The CDR3 loop is CASSIDLEVDGYTF. The CDR3 nucleotides are TGTGCCAGTAGTATAGATCTGGAGGTTGATGGCTACACCTTC. Together with reference TRBV19 and TRBJ1-2, the CDR3 gives the full variable domain: DGGITQSPKYLFRKEGQNVTLSCEQNLNHDAMYWYRQDPGQGLRLIYYSQIVNDFQKGDIAEGYSVSREKKESFPLTVTSAQKNPTAFYLCASSIDLEVDGYTFGSGTRLTVV.

The chain uses TRBV27 and TRBJ2-3, with a weak D call TRBD1 (6 bases). The germline V and J ends were trimmed by 4 bases and 0 bases, with 14 bases remaining between them. The CDR3 length is 16 residues. Germline loops: CDR1 MNHEY, CDR2 SMNVEV (reference sequence). DNA of the CDR3: TGTGCCAGCAGTTCCAACAGGGAAACTAGCACAGATACGCAGTATTTT. Protein product: CASSSNRETSTDTQYF.

This rearrangement joins TRBV9 to TRBJ1-2; D is possibly TRBD1 (6 bases). This CDR3 region has 17 residues. Germline CDR1 SGDLS, CDR2 YYNGEE. V was shortened by 0 bases and J by 0 bases, with 15 bases between the two germline ends. The CDR3 DNA sequence: TGTGCCAGCAGCGTAGCCCCAGCCAGGGGATCTAACTATGGCTACACCTTC. Translated: CASSVAPARGSNYGYTF.

This chain links TRBV27 with TRBJ2-7; no reliable D call. The CDR3 is 13 residues long. Per germline, CDR1 MNHEY and CDR2 SMNVEV (reference sequence). V was pared by 3 bases and J by 3 bases, with 9 bases between. The CDR3 coding sequence is TGTGCCAGCAGTTTGGGCAGCGACTACGAGCAGTACGTC. It yields the protein CASSLGSDYEQYV.

The chain is built from TRBV21-1 and TRBJ1-2; the table's D gene call, TRBD1, was not cross checked with the DNA. TRBV21-1 is listed as a pseudogene. The CDR3 covers 12 residues. CDR3 amino acids: CASSNPGHGYTF. For the CDR3, the DNA is TGTGCCAGCAGCAACCCAGGTCATGGCTACACCTTC.

This clone was observed once. V and J are TRBV6-6 and TRBJ2-2; TRBD2 is a possible D gene (6 bases). V lost 6 bases and J 0 bases, leaving 11 bases between the germline ends. The CDR3 spans 15 residues. Germline CDR1 MNHNY, CDR2 SVGAGI (reference sequence). As DNA, the CDR3 is TGTGCCAGCAGACGTCTAGCGACGAACACCGGGGAGCTGTTTTTT. Translation gives CASRRLATNTGELFF.

The chain is built from TRBV2 and TRBJ2-5; possible D gene TRBD2, 6 bases. Germline-derived CDR1 and CDR2 are SNHLY and FYNNEI. Trimming shortened V by 8 bases and J by 2 bases, and 21 bases separated the two germline ends. This CDR3 has 16 residues. CDR3 in DNA: TGTGCCAGCTGCCTCTGGGGACTGGACAATCAAGAGACCCAGTACTTC. Protein product: CASCLWGLDNQETQYF.

The chain couples TRBV19 to TRBJ1-1; tentatively, D is TRBD1 (6 bases). Trimming stripped 1 base from V and 0 bases from J, with 18 bases between. The germline gives CDR1 LNHDA, CDR2 SQIVND (reference sequence). This CDR3 region has 18 residues. The CDR3: CASSIASRTAQVNTEAFF. CDR3 DNA: TGTGCCAGTAGTATAGCCTCGAGGACAGCCCAGGTGAACACTGAAGCTTTCTTT.

J is TRBJ1-2 and V is TRBV6-5; D gene unclear. The germline V gene has CDR1 MNHEY and CDR2 SVGAGI. Trimming left V 2 bases short and J 2 bases short, with 9 bases between. The CDR3 is made up of 14 amino acids. CDR3 residues: CASSYGGNNYGYTF. As DNA, the CDR3 is TGTGCCAGCAGTTACGGAGGGAACAACTATGGCTACACCTTC.

The chain couples TRBV19 to TRBJ1-1; no clear D gene. The germline CDR1 and CDR2 sequences are LNHDA and SQIVND (reference sequence). CDR3 length equals 15 residues. Trimming left V 5 bases short and J 1 base short, with 14 bases between. The CDR3 bases are TGTGCCAGTAGTCTCTACTCGACAAGGAACACTGAAGCTTTCTTT. Its translation: CASSLYSTRNTEAFF.

The chain carries TRBV5-8 and TRBJ2-1; 7 bases match TRBD1. The CDR3 covers 17 residues. V was pared by 4 bases and J by 0 bases, with 10 bases of the junction left unmatched. Germline V CDR1 and CDR2: SGHTS, YDEGEE. CDR3 sequence reads: CASSQGEFGGSYNEQFF. The CDR3 nucleotides are TGTGCCAGCAGCCAGGGGGAGTTCGGTGGCTCCTACAATGAGCAGTTCTTC.

The CDR3 nucleotides are TGTGCCAGCAGTGAAAGCGCCCAGGGGGAGCCCCATGGCTACACCTTC. Its translation: CASSESAQGEPHGYTF. The chain links TRBV2 to TRBJ1-2; 7 bases fit TRBD1. In germline, CDR1 is SNHLY, CDR2 FYNNEI. The CDR3 is made up of 16 amino acids. With 2 bases clipped from V and 6 bases from J, the junction kept 12 bases outside the gene matches.

The CDR3 region has the DNA TGTGCCAGCAGCTTGCGACCGGGAGCTTCCTACGAGCAGTACTTC. This encodes CASSLRPGASYEQYF. The V call is TRBV5-6, the J call TRBJ2-7; perhaps TRBD2 as D (6 bases). Germline-derived CDR1 and CDR2 are SGHDT and YYEEEE. CDR3 length equals 15 residues. Trimming left V 1 base short and J 1 base short, with 12 bases between. The complete variable domain, with remaining parts taken from reference TRBV5-6 and TRBJ2-7, reads DAGVTQSPTHLIKTRGQQVTLRCSPKSGHDTVSWYQQALGQGPQFIFQYYEEEERQRGNFPDRFSGHQFPNYSSELNVNALLLGDSALYLCASSLRPGASYEQYFGPGTRLTVT.

The J gene is TRBJ1-2, the V gene TRBV5-1, with unresolved D. V lost 1 base to trimming and J lost 6 bases, with 13 bases between them. The CDR3 spans 14 residues. The V gene's germline CDR1 is SGHRS and CDR2 YFSETQ. The CDR3 spells CASSLTPRLDGYTF. The CDR3 DNA reads as TGCGCCAGCAGCTTGACCCCACGGTTAGATGGCTACACCTTC.

This sequence joins TRBV11-2 and TRBJ2-2; 7 bases fit TRBD1. The CDR3 covers 15 residues. Germline V gene sequence: CDR1 SGHAT, CDR2 FQNNGV. J gave up 1 base and V 5 bases, and 4 bases lay outside the gene matches. The CDR3 region is CASSPRTGNTGELFF. CDR3 bases: TGTGCCAGCAGCCCACGGACAGGGAACACCGGGGAGCTGTTTTTT. Full variable domain (missing parts from reference TRBV11-2 and TRBJ2-2): EAGVAQSPRYKIIEKRQSVAFWCNPISGHATLYWYQQILGQGPKLLIQFQNNGVVDDSQLPKDRFSAERLKGVDSTLKIQPAKLEDSAVYLCASSPRTGNTGELFFGEGSRLTVL.

The chain links TRBV11-2 to TRBJ2-3, with 9 bases aligning to TRBD1. The CDR3 is 15 amino acids. With V trimmed by 4 bases and J by 6 bases, 8 bases remained unmatched. Per the germline V gene, CDR1 is SGHAT and CDR2 is FQNNGV. CDR3 coding DNA: TGTGCCAGCAGCTCCCCACAGGGGGCGGGGGATACGCAGTATTTT. It codes for CASSSPQGAGDTQYF.

The rearrangement uses TRBV7-8 and TRBJ2-1; 8 nucleotides match TRBD1. Germline-derived CDR1 and CDR2 are SGHVS and FQNEAQ. CDR3 length: 18 amino acids. The V and J ends lost 7 bases and 7 bases, in that order; junction bases with no gene match: 21. CDR3 in DNA: TGTGCCAGCACCCTAGCAACCCCGGACAGGGCTTCTTGGAATGAGCAGTTCTTC. As protein: CASTLATPDRASWNEQFF.